The source of this TCR beta chain is a study of post-analysis software for immune sequencing data. Study at large: The disease courses covered relapsing-remitting, secondary progressive and progressive-relapsing multiple sclerosis. General study results and limits: Significantly lower normalized Chao1 diversity was found in patients with multiple sclerosis relative to controls. Comparison of patients with controls showed five or six TRBV segments more frequent in patients, TRBV5-6, TRBV5-1 and TRBV20-1 among them.

This CDR3 comprises 16 residues. Trimming removed 6 bases from V and 1 base from J; junction bases left unmatched: 7. Tagging with unique molecular identifiers was a feature of the TCR beta cDNA libraries. Via MiXCR, TCRdb re-called the PCR reads, giving one row per CDR3 protein. The sample shows about 540,000 distinct CDR3 sequences, around a third of them seen only once. This clonotype was found a few times. Its antigen is as yet unknown. Material: blood. This sequence originates from a girl aged 2-17 years with multiple sclerosis. The chain has TRBV12-3 or TRBV12-4 and TRBJ2-3; 10 nucleotides align to TRBD2. This chain's CDR3 is CASSPRSGGGTDTQYF. CDR3 bases: TGTGCCAGCAGCCCCAGGAGCGGGGGGGGCACAGATACGCAGTATTTT.